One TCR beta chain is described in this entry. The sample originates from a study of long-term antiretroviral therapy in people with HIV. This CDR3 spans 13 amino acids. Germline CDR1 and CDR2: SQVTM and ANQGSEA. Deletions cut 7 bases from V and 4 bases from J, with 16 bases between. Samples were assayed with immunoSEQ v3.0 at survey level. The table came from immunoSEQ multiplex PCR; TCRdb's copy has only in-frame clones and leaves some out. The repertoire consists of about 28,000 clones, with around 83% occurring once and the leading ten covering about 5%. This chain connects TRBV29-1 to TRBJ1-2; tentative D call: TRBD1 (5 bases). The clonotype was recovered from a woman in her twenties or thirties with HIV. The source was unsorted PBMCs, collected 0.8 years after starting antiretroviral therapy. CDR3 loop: CSASGGVSYGYTF. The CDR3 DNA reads TGCAGCGCCTCTGGGGGGGTCTCCTATGGCTACACCTTC.